This is a list of T cell receptor beta chains from one sample in a study of T cells in Graves' hyperthyroidism and ophthalmopathy. TCRdb fed the multiplex PCR reads into MiXCR, producing one record per CDR3 protein. The data show 500,000 to 750,000 distinct CDR3 sequences, with approximately 15% seen just once and around 7% held by the top ten. The sample comprised blood. The receptor set was obtained from a young woman with Graves' ophthalmopathy. Both conserved end residues are part of each CDR3. A D gene is named only where the DNA matches it firmly. Not every row has a clone size; where given, it reads once, few, many or a size class.

-,TRBJ1-1,15,TRBV27,many,CASSLSPAGMTEAFF,TGTGCCAGCAGTTTATCGCCGGCAGGGATGACTGAAGCTTTCTTT
-,TRBJ2-7,15,TRBV7-2,many,CASSLVLLDPYEQYF,TGTGCCAGCAGCTTAGTTCTGCTGGATCCCTACGAGCAGTACTTC
-,TRBJ2-1,15,TRBV12-3/TRBV12-4,-,CASRQITGLDNEQFF,TGTGCCAGCAGGCAGATTACGGGACTCGACAATGAGCAGTTCTTC
-,TRBJ2-1,15,TRBV12-3/TRBV12-4,many,CASSFLEGPYNEQFF,TGTGCCAGCAGTTTTTTAGAGGGGCCCTACAATGAGCAGTTCTTC
-,TRBJ2-1,14,TRBV6-1,many,CASSEVGNGNEQFF,TGTGCCAGCAGTGAAGTGGGAAATGGGAATGAGCAGTTCTTC
TRBD1,TRBJ1-1,12,TRBV4-3,-,CANSQDNRGTFF,TGCGCCAACAGCCAAGACAACAGGGGGACTTTCTTT
TRBD2,TRBJ2-3,15,TRBV7-3,many,CASRDPSGSTDTQYF,TGTGCCAGCAGGGACCCTAGCGGGAGCACAGATACGCAGTATTTT
TRBD1,TRBJ2-3,11,TRBV29-1,many,CSVTGGDTQYF,TGCAGCGTTACAGGGGGGGATACGCAGTATTTT
TRBD2,TRBJ2-5,18,TRBV12-3/TRBV12-4,-,CASSLALLAGGYQETQYF,TGTGCCAGCAGTTTAGCGCTACTAGCGGGGGGCTACCAAGAGACCCAGTACTTC
-,TRBJ1-5,14,TRBV5-6,many,CASSTWAVNQPQHF,TGTGCCAGCAGCACCTGGGCAGTGAATCAGCCCCAGCATTTT
TRBD1,TRBJ1-6,20,TRBV6-5,-,CASSYQAPGQGSSYNSPLHF,TGTGCCAGCAGTTACCAAGCGCCCGGACAGGGCAGCTCCTATAATTCACCCCTCCACTTT
TRBD2,TRBJ2-3,18,TRBV24-1,-,CATSGGLAGGHFTDTQYF,TGTGCCACCAGTGGTGGACTAGCGGGAGGCCACTTCACAGATACGCAGTATTTT
TRBD2,TRBJ2-7,16,TRBV4-3,-,CASSQDRGGPLFEQYF,TGCGCCAGCAGCCAGGACCGCGGGGGGCCTCTCTTCGAGCAGTACTTC
TRBD1,TRBJ2-7,16,TRBV27,-,CASSPKSTDRGAEQYF,TGTGCCAGCAGTCCAAAGTCCACGGACAGGGGCGCCGAGCAGTACTTC
-,TRBJ2-1,12,TRBV20-1,many,CSANAIWNEQFF,TGCAGTGCTAATGCAATATGGAATGAGCAGTTCTTC
-,TRBJ1-5,14,TRBV20-1,-,CSARRTHSNQPQHF,TGCAGTGCTAGACGGACCCACAGCAATCAGCCCCAGCATTTT
-,TRBJ1-4,15,TRBV25-1,-,CASSEGAVFNEKLFF,TGTGCCAGCAGTGAAGGGGCCGTCTTTAATGAAAAACTGTTTTTT
-,TRBJ2-7,13,TRBV12-3/TRBV12-4,many,CASSHRAVHEQYF,TGTGCCAGCAGTCACAGGGCAGTTCACGAGCAGTACTTC
-,TRBJ1-3,18,TRBV20-1,few,CSARAVYRVTYSGNTIYF,TGCAGTGCTAGAGCTGTCTACAGGGTAACCTACTCTGGAAACACCATATATTTT
-,TRBJ2-7,16,TRBV30,many,CAWSPLREIGSYEQYF,TGTGCCTGGAGTCCCCTACGGGAGATCGGCTCCTACGAGCAGTACTTC
TRBD2,TRBJ2-1,16,TRBV7-7,many,CASSLGPGLATNEQFF,TGTGCTAGCAGCTTGGGACCGGGACTAGCGACGAATGAGCAGTTCTTC
TRBD1,TRBJ2-2,15,TRBV28,many,CASTPEKGASGELFF,TGTGCCAGCACCCCTGAGAAGGGGGCAAGTGGGGAGCTGTTTTTT
-,TRBJ1-1,16,TRBV5-8,few,CASSLAFQGGNTEAFF,TGTGCCAGCAGCTTGGCCTTTCAGGGCGGGAACACTGAAGCTTTCTTT
TRBD2,TRBJ2-1,14,TRBV11-1,many,CASSYRTSQGEQFF,TGTGCCAGCAGCTACCGGACTAGCCAGGGTGAGCAGTTCTTC
TRBD2,TRBJ2-2,16,TRBV3-1,-,CASSQPGLASTGELFF,TGTGCCAGCAGCCAGCCGGGACTAGCGTCCACCGGGGAGCTGTTTTTT
-,TRBJ2-1,13,TRBV7-9,many,CASSLRTYNEQFF,TGTGCCAGCAGCTTAAGGACCTACAATGAGCAGTTCTTC
-,TRBJ1-6,13,TRBV20-1,-,CSARDVGNSPLHF,TGCAGTGCTAGAGATGTCGGAAATTCACCCCTCCACTTT
TRBD2,TRBJ2-3,15,TRBV6-1,few,CASSPTSGSQDTQYF,TGTGCCAGCAGTCCCACTAGCGGTTCTCAGGATACGCAGTATTTT
TRBD2,TRBJ2-3,17,TRBV10-2,-,CASSDGTSGSRPDTQYF,TGCGCCAGCAGTGATGGGACTAGCGGGAGTAGGCCAGATACGCAGTATTTT
-,TRBJ2-1,10,TRBV2,many,CASARGEQFF,TGTGCCAGCGCTAGGGGTGAGCAGTTCTTC
-,TRBJ2-7,15,TRBV7-3,many,CASSLTWGPGHEQYF,TGTGCCAGCAGCTTAACGTGGGGACCCGGCCACGAGCAGTACTTC